This record covers a single T cell receptor (beta chain). Its antigen is undetermined. The CDR3 totals 11 residues. The V end was cut by 7 bases, the J end by 6 bases, with 7 bases between. Per the germline V gene, CDR1 is MGHDK and CDR2 is SYGVNS. This record belongs to a study of T-cell reconstitution after alpha-beta-depleted transplantation in children. As it was prepared, the TCRbeta library received unique molecular identifiers. TCRdb re-called the PCR reads with MiXCR, one entry per CDR3 protein. The table has about 250,000 distinct CDR3 sequences, roughly a quarter seen once. Whole-study results and caveats: Some patients' high day-60 TCRbeta diversity was attributed to recipient cells surviving conditioning. Several hundred expanded graft clones reportedly were the source of alpha-beta T cells about two months after transplant. T-cell counts and diversity at one year following transplant were attributed mainly to newly produced T cells.

The sample consisted of PBMCs, mostly from graft donor cells, taken 360 days after TCRalphabeta/CD19-depleted stem cell transplant. This clonotype originated in a female patient aged 2 to 10 who had a stem cell transplant for congenital amegakaryocytic thrombocytopenia, so the T cells may come from the graft donor. V usage is TRBV25-1 and J usage is TRBJ2-1, with D uncertain. CDR3 nucleotide sequence: TGTGCCAGCACCGTGGGCAATGAGCAGTTCTTC. Encoded protein: CASTVGNEQFF.